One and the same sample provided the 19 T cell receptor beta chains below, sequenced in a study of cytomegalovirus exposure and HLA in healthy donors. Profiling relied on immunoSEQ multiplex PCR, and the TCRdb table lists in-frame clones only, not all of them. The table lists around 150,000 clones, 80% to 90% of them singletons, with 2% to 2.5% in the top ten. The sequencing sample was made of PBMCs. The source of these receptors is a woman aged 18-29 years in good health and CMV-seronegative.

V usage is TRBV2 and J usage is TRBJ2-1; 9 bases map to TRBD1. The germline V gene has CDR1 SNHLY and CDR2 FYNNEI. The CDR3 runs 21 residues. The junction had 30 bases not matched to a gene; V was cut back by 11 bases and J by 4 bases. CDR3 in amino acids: CACRTGATGDVSPPGYNEQFF. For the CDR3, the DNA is TGTGCCTGTAGGACAGGGGCAACGGGGGACGTTAGCCCACCAGGTTACAATGAGCAGTTCTTC.

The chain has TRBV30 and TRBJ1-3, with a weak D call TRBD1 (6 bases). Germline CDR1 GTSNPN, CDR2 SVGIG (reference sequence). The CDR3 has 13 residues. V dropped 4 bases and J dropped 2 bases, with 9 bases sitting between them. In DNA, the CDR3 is TGTGCCTGGACAGGGGATGCTGGAAACACCATATATTTT. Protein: CAWTGDAGNTIYF.

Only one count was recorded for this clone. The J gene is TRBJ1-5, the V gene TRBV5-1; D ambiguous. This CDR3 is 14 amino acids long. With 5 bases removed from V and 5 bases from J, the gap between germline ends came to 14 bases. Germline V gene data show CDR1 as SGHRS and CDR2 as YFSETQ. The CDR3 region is CASSKEGLDQPQHF. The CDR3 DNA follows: TGCGCCAGCAGTAAGGAGGGCCTAGATCAGCCCCAGCATTTT.

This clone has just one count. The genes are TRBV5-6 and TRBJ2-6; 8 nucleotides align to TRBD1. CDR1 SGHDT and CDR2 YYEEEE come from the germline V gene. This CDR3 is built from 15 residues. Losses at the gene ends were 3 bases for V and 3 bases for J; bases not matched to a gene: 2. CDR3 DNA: TGTGCCAGCAGCTCTGGGACAGGTGGGGCCAACGTCCTGACTTTC. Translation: CASSSGTGGANVLTF.

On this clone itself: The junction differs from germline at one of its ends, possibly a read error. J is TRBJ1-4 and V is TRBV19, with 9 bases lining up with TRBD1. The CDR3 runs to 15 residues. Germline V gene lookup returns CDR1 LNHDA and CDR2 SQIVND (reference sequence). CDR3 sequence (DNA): TGTGCCAGTAGTTCGCGATCCGGGGACAGGGTTAGTTTACGTTTT. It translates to CASSSRSGDRVSLRF.

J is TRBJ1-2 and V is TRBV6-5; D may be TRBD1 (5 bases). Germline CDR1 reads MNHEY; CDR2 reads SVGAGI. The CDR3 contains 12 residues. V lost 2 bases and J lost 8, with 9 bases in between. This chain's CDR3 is CASSYGGEGYTF. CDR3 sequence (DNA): TGTGCCAGCAGTTACGGGGGGGAGGGCTACACCTTC.

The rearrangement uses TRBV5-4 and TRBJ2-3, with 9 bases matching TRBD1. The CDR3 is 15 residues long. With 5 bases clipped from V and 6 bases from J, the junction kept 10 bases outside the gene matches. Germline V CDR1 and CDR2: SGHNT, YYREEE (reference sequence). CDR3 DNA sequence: TGTGCCAGCAGAAGATCAGGACAGGGGTACGATACGCAGTATTTT. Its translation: CASRRSGQGYDTQYF.

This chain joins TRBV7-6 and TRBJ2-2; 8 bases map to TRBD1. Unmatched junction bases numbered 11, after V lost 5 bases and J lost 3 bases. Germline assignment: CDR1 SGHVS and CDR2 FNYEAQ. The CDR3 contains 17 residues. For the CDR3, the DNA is TGTGCCAGCAGCCGAGGCTCAGGGGGCCCGGACACCGGGGAGCTGTTTTTT. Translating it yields CASSRGSGGPDTGELFF. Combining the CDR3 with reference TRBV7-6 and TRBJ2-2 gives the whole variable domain GAGVSQSPRYKVTKRGQDVALRCDPISGHVSLYWYRQALGQGPEFLTYFNYEAQQDKSGLPNDRFSAERPEGSISTLTIQRTEQRDSAMYRCASSRGSGGPDTGELFFGEGSRLTVL.

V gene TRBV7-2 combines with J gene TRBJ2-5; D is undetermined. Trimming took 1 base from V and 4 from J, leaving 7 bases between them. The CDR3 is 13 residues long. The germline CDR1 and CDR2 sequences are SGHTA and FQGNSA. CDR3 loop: CASSLERLETQYF. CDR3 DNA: TGTGCCAGCAGCTTAGAGCGTTTAGAGACCCAGTACTTC.

This chain's CDR3 is CASSPPSQGQGSYEQYF. The CDR3 DNA reads as TGTGCCAGCTCACCACCGTCCCAGGGACAGGGGTCCTACGAGCAGTACTTC. This chain links TRBV18 with TRBJ2-7, with 10 bases that match TRBD1. The CDR3 has 17 amino acids. J lost 1 base, V lost 0 bases, and 6 bases had no gene match. The germline gives CDR1 KGHSH, CDR2 LQKENI.

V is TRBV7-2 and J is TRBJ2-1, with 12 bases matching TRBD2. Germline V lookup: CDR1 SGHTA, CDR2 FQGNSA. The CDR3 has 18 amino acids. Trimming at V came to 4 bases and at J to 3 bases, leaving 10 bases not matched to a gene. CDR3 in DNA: TGTGCCAGCAGCTCCCGTGCCTCTAGCGGGAGGGTCTACAATGAGCAGTTCTTC. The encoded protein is CASSSRASSGRVYNEQFF.

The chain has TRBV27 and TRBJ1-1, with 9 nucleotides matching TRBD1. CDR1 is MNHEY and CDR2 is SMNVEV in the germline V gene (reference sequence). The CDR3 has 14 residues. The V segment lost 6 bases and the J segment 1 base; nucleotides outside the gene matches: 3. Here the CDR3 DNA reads TGTGCCAGCAGCTGGGGACAGGGGAACACTGAAGCTTTCTTT. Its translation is CASSWGQGNTEAFF.

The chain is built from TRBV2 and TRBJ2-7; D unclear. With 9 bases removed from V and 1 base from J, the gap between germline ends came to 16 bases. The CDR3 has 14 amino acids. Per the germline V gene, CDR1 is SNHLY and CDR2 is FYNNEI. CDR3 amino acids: CASCEVAGSYEQYF. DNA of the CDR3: TGTGCCAGTTGCGAGGTGGCTGGTTCCTACGAGCAGTACTTC.

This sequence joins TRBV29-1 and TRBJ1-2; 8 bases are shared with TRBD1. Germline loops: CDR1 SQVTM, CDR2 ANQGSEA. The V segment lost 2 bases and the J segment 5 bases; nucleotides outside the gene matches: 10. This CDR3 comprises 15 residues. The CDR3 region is CSVEKSAGGEYGYTF. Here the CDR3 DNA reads TGCAGCGTTGAAAAATCAGCAGGGGGCGAGTATGGCTACACCTTC.

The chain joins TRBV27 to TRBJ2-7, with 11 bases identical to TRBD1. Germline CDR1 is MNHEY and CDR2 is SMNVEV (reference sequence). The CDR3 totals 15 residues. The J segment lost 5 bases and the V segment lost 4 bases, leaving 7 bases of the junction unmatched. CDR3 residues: CASSWDRGVYDEQYF. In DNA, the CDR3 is TGTGCCAGCAGTTGGGACAGGGGGGTGTATGACGAGCAGTACTTC.

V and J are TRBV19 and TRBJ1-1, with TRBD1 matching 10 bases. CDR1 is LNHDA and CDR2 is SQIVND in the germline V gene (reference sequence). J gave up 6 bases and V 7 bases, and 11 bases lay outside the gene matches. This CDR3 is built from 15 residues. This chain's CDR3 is CASTDRGLFGAEAFF. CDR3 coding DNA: TGTGCCAGTACCGACAGGGGGCTATTTGGGGCTGAAGCTTTCTTT.

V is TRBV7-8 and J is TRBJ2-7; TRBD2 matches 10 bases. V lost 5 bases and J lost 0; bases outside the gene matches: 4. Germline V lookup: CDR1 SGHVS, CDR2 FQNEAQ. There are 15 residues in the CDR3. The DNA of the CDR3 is TGTGCCAGCAGCGCACTAGCGGGGAGCTCCTACGAGCAGTACTTC. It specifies CASSALAGSSYEQYF.

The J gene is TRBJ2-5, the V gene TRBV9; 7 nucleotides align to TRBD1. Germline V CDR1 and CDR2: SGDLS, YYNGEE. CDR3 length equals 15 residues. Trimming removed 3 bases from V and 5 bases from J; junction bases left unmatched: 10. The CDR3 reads CASSANRGAAETQYF. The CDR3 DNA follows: TGTGCCAGCAGCGCGAACAGGGGAGCGGCGGAGACCCAGTACTTC.

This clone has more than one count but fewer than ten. CDR3 nucleotides: TGTGCCACCAGCAGGGCCAAACAGGGATCACGCTACGAGCAGTACTTC. It yields the protein CATSRAKQGSRYEQYF. The rearrangement uses TRBV15 and TRBJ2-7; TRBD1 might be the D (6 bases). CDR3 length: 16 amino acids. The V gene lost 3 bases and the J gene lost 3 bases, with 18 bases spanning the gap. Germline CDR1 and CDR2: LNHNV and YYDKDF (reference sequence).